At least ten counts were recorded for the clone carrying this TCR beta chain. The source of the sample is a study of T cells after yellow fever vaccination. Study results and limitations: Sorted memory cells at day 0 lacked detectable levels of almost all vaccine-responding clonotypes. Clones that expanded after primary vaccination mostly reappeared after the booster (around 96% CD4, 70% to 90% CD8).

TCRdb re-analysed the 5' RACE reads in MiXCR, keeping a single row per CDR3 protein. The sample records over 45,000 distinct CDR3 sequences, approximately 5.7% being singletons. The CDR3 consists of 11 residues. Germline V gene lookup returns CDR1 SQVTM and CDR2 ANQGSEA. Deletions cut 7 bases from V and 3 bases from J, with 7 bases between. This chain connects TRBV29-1 to TRBJ2-1; D gene uncertain. The origin of this receptor is a young man who received the YFV17D yellow fever vaccine. The specimen was PBMCs, either bulk or a sorted T-cell subset (CD4+, CD8+, memory, or dextramer-sorted; not recorded which), collected on the day of the yellow fever booster vaccination. For the CDR3, the DNA is TGCAGCGGCCGTGGCTACAATGAGCAGTTCTTC. Translation gives CSGRGYNEQFF.